This TCR beta chain was captured in a study of blood T cell repertoires in COVID-19. Looking at the study overall: COVID-19 samples, acute and convalescent, were from the United States, Italy and Spain. Sample material is recorded as cDNA or gDNA derived from T cells, B-cell-depleted T cells, or PBMCs.

Methods used by the authors: How many nucleated cells were present was estimated from reference gene primer amplification. Sequenced by immunoSEQ multiplex PCR; TCRdb stores in-frame clones only, minus some. The DNA gave D and trimming, while V, J and clone size come from that table. Found here are some 300,000 clones, approximately 86% of them singletons; the top ten hold about 1.2%. The V gene end was trimmed by 5 bases and the J gene end by 0 bases; junction bases not matched to a gene: 8. The CDR3 is 16 residues long. From germline, CDR1 is SGHTA and CDR2 FQGNSA. V gene TRBV7-2 combines with J gene TRBJ2-3; 7 nucleotides align to TRBD1. This clonotype was obtained from a man aged 65 to 79 with acute or convalescent COVID-19. Sample: peripheral blood. The DNA of the CDR3 is TGTGCCAGCAGCGTTGCTGGGACAGAAAGCACAGATACGCAGTATTTT. It specifies CASSVAGTESTDTQYF.